These 27 T cell receptor beta chains were sequenced from one sample in a study of blood T cell repertoires in COVID-19. Method: immunoSEQ multiplex PCR; TCRdb's copy keeps in-frame clones and lacks some. The sample consists of more than 110,000 clones, approximately 90% of them appearing once. The specimen sequenced was peripheral blood. Every receptor here comes from a woman aged 80 or over with acute or convalescent COVID-19.

The CDR3 coding sequence is TGTGCCAGTAGTTCCCCCCTTGGGCGCATGAACACTGAAGCTTTCTTT. This translates into CASSSPLGRMNTEAFF. The rearrangement uses TRBV19 and TRBJ1-1, with D hard to call. Germline V CDR1 and CDR2: LNHDA, SQIVND (reference sequence). CDR3 size: 16 residues. V shed 5 bases and J shed 0 bases, with 16 bases lying between them.

This chain links TRBV9 with TRBJ2-2; a weak D match, TRBD1 (6 bases). CDR1 SGDLS and CDR2 YYNGEE come from the germline V gene. Trimming took off 0 bases at V and 0 bases at J, with 9 bases between the two ends. The CDR3 extends over 16 amino acids. CDR3 sequence: CASSVGDISNTGELFF. The CDR3 DNA follows: TGTGCCAGCAGCGTAGGGGACATTTCGAACACCGGGGAGCTGTTTTTT.

This chain connects TRBV30 to TRBJ1-5; D is possibly TRBD1 (5 bases). The CDR3 loop spans 14 amino acids. Germline values: CDR1 GTSNPN, CDR2 SVGIG (reference sequence). Trimming pared 0 bases from V and 5 bases from J, leaving 11 bases between. CDR3 region: CAWSVGPGDQPQHF. The CDR3 DNA follows: TGTGCCTGGAGTGTGGGGCCGGGAGATCAGCCCCAGCATTTT.

The gene calls are TRBV20-1 and TRBJ1-1; D uncertain. Per germline, CDR1 DFQATT and CDR2 SNEGSKA (reference sequence). V was trimmed by 6 bases and J by 3 bases, leaving 8 bases between them. This CDR3 has 11 amino acids. CDR3 nucleotides: TGCAGTGCCCACGGGGACACTGAAGCTTTCTTT. Amino acids: CSAHGDTEAFF.

The V call is TRBV5-1, the J call TRBJ1-4, with D perhaps TRBD1 (5 bases). The CDR3 length is 13 residues. With 0 bases removed from V and 8 bases from J, the gap between germline ends came to 8 bases. Germline CDR1 SGHRS, CDR2 YFSETQ. CDR3 sequence reads: CASSLGGGEKLFF. The DNA for the CDR3 is TGCGCCAGCAGCTTGGGGGGCGGAGAAAAACTGTTTTTT.

This clone was detected once. This chain links TRBV4-1 with TRBJ2-1; 10 positions match TRBD1. There are 16 residues in the CDR3. J was trimmed by 2 bases and V by 4 bases; bases with no gene match: 5. The germline CDR1 and CDR2 sequences are MGHRA and YSYEKL. In DNA form, the CDR3 reads TGCGCCAGCAGCCCGTACGGGACAGGGGCCTACAATGAGCAGTTCTTC. Its translation: CASSPYGTGAYNEQFF.

The rearrangement uses TRBV15 and TRBJ1-2; no definite D call. The V and J ends lost 0 bases and 4 bases respectively, with 12 bases between them. CDR3 length: 15 amino acids. Germline assignment: CDR1 LNHNV and CDR2 YYDKDF (reference sequence). For the CDR3, the DNA is TGTGCCACCAGCAGAGATCGCGCCGGGAGCTATGGCTACACCTTC. It specifies CATSRDRAGSYGYTF. The full variable domain, with the rest looked up from reference TRBV15 and TRBJ1-2, is DAMVIQNPRYQVTQFGKPVTLSCSQTLNHNVMYWYQQKSSQAPKLLFHYYDKDFNNEADTPDNFQSRRPNTSFCFLDIRSPGLGDTAMYLCATSRDRAGSYGYTFGSGTRLTVV.

This rearrangement joins TRBV5-1 to TRBJ2-3, with 12 bases aligning to TRBD2. The CDR3 sequence is 17 residues long. Germline V gene lookup returns CDR1 SGHRS and CDR2 YFSETQ. Germline trimming cut 4 bases from V and 2 bases from J; bases unmatched to any gene: 8. The CDR3 bases are TGCGCCAGCAGCCAAGGGACTAGCGGGTCAACCACAGATACGCAGTATTTT. This gives the protein CASSQGTSGSTTDTQYF.

The rearrangement joins TRBV28 to TRBJ1-1; weak D call: TRBD1 (6 bases). The V gene lost 5 bases and the J gene lost 2 bases, with 12 bases spanning the gap. Germline CDR1 and CDR2: MDHEN and SYDVKM. This CDR3 spans 14 amino acids. Here the CDR3 DNA reads TGTGCCAGCAGTCCAATCAGGGGAAACACTGAAGCTTTCTTT. Protein product: CASSPIRGNTEAFF. The full variable domain, with the rest looked up from reference TRBV28 and TRBJ1-1, is DVKVTQSSRYLVKRTGEKVFLECVQDMDHENMFWYRQDPGLGLRLIYFSYDVKMKEKGDIPEGYSVSREKKERFSLILESASTNQTSMYLCASSPIRGNTEAFFGQGTRLTVV.

This clone has a single count. V gene TRBV5-1 combines with J gene TRBJ1-1, with D possibly being TRBD1 (5 bases). CDR3 length: 14 amino acids. Germline V gene data show CDR1 as SGHRS and CDR2 as YFSETQ. Deletions cut 3 bases from V and 3 bases from J, with 12 bases between. CDR3 bases: TGCGCCAGCAGCTCACTCGGGGGGGACACTGAAGCTTTCTTT. The encoded protein is CASSSLGGDTEAFF.

This clone occurred a few times. The rearrangement uses TRBV7-9 and TRBJ2-7; the D gene is possibly TRBD1 (6 bases). V lost 2 bases to trimming and J lost 2 bases, with 10 bases between them. Germline values: CDR1 SEHNR, CDR2 FQNEAQ (reference sequence). The CDR3 loop spans 14 amino acids. The CDR3 protein is CASSLQQGPYEQYF. The CDR3 region has the DNA TGTGCCAGCAGCTTACAACAGGGACCCTACGAGCAGTACTTC.

The CDR3 is CASSLGQGVLSYEQYF. CDR3 nucleotide sequence: TGTGCCAGCAGCTTAGGACAGGGGGTTCTCTCCTACGAGCAGTACTTC. The gene calls are TRBV5-4 and TRBJ2-7; 10 nucleotides match TRBD1. Losses at the gene ends were 2 bases for V and 0 bases for J; bases not matched to a gene: 5. The CDR3 sequence is 16 residues long. Germline assignment: CDR1 SGHNT and CDR2 YYREEE (reference sequence).

The chain recombines TRBV7-2 with TRBJ1-2; 9 nucleotides agree with TRBD1. Germline trimming cut 6 bases from V and 4 bases from J; bases unmatched to any gene: 9. CDR3 length: 15 residues. Germline CDR1 reads SGHTA; CDR2 reads FQGNSA. CDR3 residues: CASSPGQGQSYGYTF. For the CDR3, the DNA is TGTGCCAGCAGTCCCGGACAGGGGCAAAGCTATGGCTACACCTTC.

This sequence joins TRBV28 and TRBJ2-5, with TRBD1 identical over 9 bases. CDR3 length: 14 amino acids. The junction had 5 bases not matched to a gene; V was cut back by 6 bases and J by 3 bases. CDR1 is MDHEN, CDR2 SYDVKM, per germline. CDR3 sequence (DNA): TGTGCCAGCAGGGTTACAGGGGGCGAAGAGACCCAGTACTTC. This codes for CASRVTGGEETQYF. The full variable domain, in which reference TRBV28 and TRBJ2-5 provide the parts outside the CDR3, is DVKVTQSSRYLVKRTGEKVFLECVQDMDHENMFWYRQDPGLGLRLIYFSYDVKMKEKGDIPEGYSVSREKKERFSLILESASTNQTSMYLCASRVTGGEETQYFGPGTRLLVL.

The chain employs TRBV7-9 and TRBJ1-5, with 7 bases that match TRBD1. Germline CDR1 and CDR2: SEHNR and FQNEAQ (reference sequence). The CDR3 length is 16 residues. The J segment lost 3 bases and the V segment lost 3 bases, leaving 8 bases of the junction unmatched. CDR3 loop: CASSLGTGQVNQPQHF. The CDR3, as DNA: TGTGCCAGCAGCTTGGGAACTGGACAGGTCAATCAGCCCCAGCATTTT.

This sequence joins TRBV18 and TRBJ1-1; the D gene is possibly TRBD1 (5 bases). Germline lookup yields CDR1 KGHSH and CDR2 LQKENI. The CDR3 extends over 16 amino acids. Trimming cost V 2 bases and J 3 bases, with 16 bases left between them. In DNA form, the CDR3 reads TGTGCCAGCTCACCAGTATGGGCCAGGGAGGACACTGAAGCTTTCTTT. Its translation is CASSPVWAREDTEAFF.

The chain links TRBV9 to TRBJ1-1, with 11 bases identical to TRBD1. Unmatched junction bases numbered 4, after V lost 0 bases and J lost 3 bases. Germline V CDR1 and CDR2: SGDLS, YYNGEE. This CDR3 is built from 16 residues. In DNA form, the CDR3 reads TGTGCCAGCAGCGTAGCTCGGGACAGGGGGTACACTGAAGCTTTCTTT. Translating gives CASSVARDRGYTEAFF.

The chain carries TRBV2 and TRBJ2-5; possible D gene TRBD1, 5 bases. Germline CDR1 is SNHLY and CDR2 is FYNNEI. This CDR3 is 13 amino acids long. The V end lost 7 bases, the J end lost 0 bases, and 9 bases lay between the germline ends. This chain's CDR3 is CASNRQNQETQYF. The DNA of the CDR3 is TGTGCCAGCAACCGACAGAACCAAGAGACCCAGTACTTC.

V usage is TRBV7-2 and J usage is TRBJ1-6; D is ambiguous. The CDR3 length is 11 residues. Germline V gene data show CDR1 as SGHTA and CDR2 as FQGNSA. The germline V and J ends were trimmed by 1 base and 16 bases, with 8 bases remaining between them. CDR3 sequence reads: CASSLGEELHF. The CDR3 nucleotides read TGTGCCAGCAGCTTAGGAGAGGAGCTCCACTTT. Variable domain in full (rest from reference TRBV7-2 and TRBJ1-6): GAGVSQSPSNKVTEKGKDVELRCDPISGHTALYWYRQSLGQGLEFLIYFQGNSAPDKSGLPSDRFSAERTGGSVSTLTIQRTQQEDSAVYLCASSLGEELHFGNGTRLTVT.

The chain links TRBV5-1 to TRBJ2-7; TRBD1 agrees at 10 bases. Germline V gives CDR1 SGHRS, CDR2 YFSETQ. This CDR3 contains 14 residues. V dropped 4 bases and J dropped 4; count of bases not matched to a gene: 5. The CDR3 protein is CASSTGTGVYEQYF. The CDR3 DNA follows: TGCGCCAGCAGCACCGGGACAGGGGTGTACGAGCAGTACTTC.

This sequence joins TRBV7-3 and TRBJ1-1, with TRBD1 matching over 9 bases. Germline values: CDR1 SGHTA, CDR2 FQGTGA. The junction had 5 bases not matched to a gene; V was cut back by 4 bases and J by 5 bases. The CDR3 is 14 amino acids. CDR3 in amino acids: CASSSTGGLTEAFF. For the CDR3, the DNA is TGTGCCAGCAGCTCGACAGGGGGTCTGACTGAAGCTTTCTTT.

J is TRBJ1-4 and V is TRBV5-1, with D possibly matching TRBD1 (6 bases). The CDR3 sequence is 15 residues long. In germline, CDR1 is SGHRS, CDR2 YFSETQ. V was pared by 2 bases and J by 2 bases, with 10 bases between. The CDR3 spells CASSFTGLTNEKLFF. The CDR3 nucleotides read TGCGCCAGCAGCTTTACAGGGTTGACTAATGAAAAACTGTTTTTT.

The chain couples TRBV5-4 to TRBJ2-3, with a weak D call TRBD2 (6 bases). The V and J ends lost 4 bases and 1 base respectively, with 16 bases between them. The CDR3 totals 16 residues. Germline V CDR1 and CDR2: SGHNT, YYREEE (reference sequence). The DNA for the CDR3 is TGTGCCAGCAGCCCGCCCGGGGGAGGAGGCACAGATACGCAGTATTTT. Protein product: CASSPPGGGGTDTQYF.

The rearrangement joins TRBV19 to TRBJ1-6; D is undetermined. Trimming took 5 bases from V and 6 from J, leaving 8 bases between them. The length of the CDR3 is 13 residues. The germline V gene has CDR1 LNHDA and CDR2 SQIVND (reference sequence). CDR3 sequence: CASSSVLNSPLHF. In nucleotides, the CDR3 is TGTGCCAGTAGTTCGGTCCTTAATTCACCCCTCCACTTT.

This chain uses TRBV19 with TRBJ1-1; D ambiguous. The CDR3 extends over 14 amino acids. The germline gives CDR1 LNHDA, CDR2 SQIVND (reference sequence). Trimming took off 9 bases at V and 2 bases at J, with 16 bases between the two ends. CDR3 DNA: TGTGCCAGCACAGACTACGGATCTAACACTGAAGCTTTCTTT. Protein product: CASTDYGSNTEAFF.

The rearrangement links TRBV18 to TRBJ2-3; 13 positions match TRBD2. This CDR3 comprises 17 residues. The J segment lost 2 bases and the V segment lost 3 bases, leaving 5 bases of the junction unmatched. CDR1 is KGHSH and CDR2 is LQKENI in the germline V gene. DNA for the CDR3: TGTGCCAGCTCACCCCCGGGACTAGCGGGATCCACAGATACGCAGTATTTT. As protein: CASSPPGLAGSTDTQYF. The full variable domain, rest sourced from reference TRBV18 and TRBJ2-3, is NAGVMQNPRHLVRRRGQEARLRCSPMKGHSHVYWYRQLPEEGLKFMVYLQKENIIDESGMPKERFSAEFPKEGPSILRIQQVVRGDSAAYFCASSPPGLAGSTDTQYFGPGTRLTVL.

This clone came up once. The chain joins TRBV5-6 to TRBJ1-2, with D maybe TRBD1 (5 bases). V gave up 7 bases and J gave up 3 bases, with 13 bases separating them. CDR3 length: 13 residues. Germline assignment: CDR1 SGHDT and CDR2 YYEEEE. The CDR3 DNA is TGTGCCAGCTTTCAGGGTCACGACTATGGCTACACCTTC. The encoded protein is CASFQGHDYGYTF.